This T cell receptor beta chain emerged from a study of post-analysis software for immune sequencing data. Each TCR beta cDNA library carried unique molecular identifiers. TCRdb reanalysed the PCR reads using MiXCR and keeps one entry per CDR3 protein. There are about 460,000 distinct CDR3 sequences in the sample; 45% occur only once, and around 10% lies in the top ten. The CDR3 has 12 residues. CDR1 and CDR2 (germline): MNHEY, SMNVEV (reference sequence). V was shortened by 2 bases and J by 15 bases, with 11 bases between the two germline ends. General observations from the study: Comparison of patients with controls showed about 5 TRBV segments more frequent in patients, TRBV5-6, TRBV5-1 and TRBV20-1 among them. Relative to controls, patients with multiple sclerosis showed significantly lower normalized Chao1 diversity.

Remarks on this clonotype: Its antigen is currently unknown.

The sample consisted of blood. The receptor was derived from a girl aged 5-17 years with multiple sclerosis. The chain couples TRBV27 to TRBJ1-6, with D unresolved. This CDR3 is CASSLTGAGLHF. The CDR3 DNA reads as TGTGCCAGCAGTTTAACCGGCGCAGGCCTCCACTTT.